Listed here is a single T cell receptor (beta chain). It has no known antigen specificity. One base away there is no much larger clone; base qualities are not given. This entry belongs to a study of blood T cell repertoires in COVID-19 (TCRdb year 2020). Regarding the complete study: Samples covering the acute and convalescent phases of COVID-19 were provided by collaborators in the United States, Italy and Spain. The material from the prospective study consisted of cDNA or gDNA derived from T cells, B-cell-depleted T cells, or PBMCs. Subjects who had been exposed to COVID-19, were actively infected with it, or had recovered from it provided the deeply sampled blood TCRbeta repertoires that made up the dataset. A freely available public database, intended as a resource for researchers studying the immune response to SARS-CoV-2, is where the repertoires were released. The samples were drawn from two sources: the first 160 participants of the ongoing ImmuneRACE study, and 1,200 or so subjects contributed by 6 global collaborators. Sample metadata almost always included a de-identified subject ID, COVID-19 status, age in years and sex. HLA class I and class II types, where available, came from metadata supplied by the sample provider rather than from assay-based typing.

Via the germline V gene (reference sequence), CDR1 is MNHEY and CDR2 SMNVEV. V is cut by 6 bases and J by 6 bases, and the space between the germline ends is 18 bases. Taken from cysteine to phenylalanine, the CDR3 has 14 residues. The kept DNA is CDR3 alone, 42 bases in frame from the first base. At one collaborating source in Seattle, patients were enrolled during active infection and were followed longitudinally through the course of disease. Collaborating institutions collected whole blood in K2EDTA tubes following their own protocols. For TCRbeta analysis, collaborators shipped samples in one of three forms: frozen whole blood, isolated PBMCs, or DNA extracted from either of those sample types. TCRbeta CDR3 regions were amplified from genomic DNA using the immunoSEQ Assay, a bias-controlled multiplex PCR. The paper's data handling went like this. Nucleated cell counts per sample were estimated from amplification of reference gene primers within the assay. To quantify the absolute abundance of each unique TCRbeta CDR3 rearrangement, sequence reads were collapsed and filtered. Productive Simpson clonality was computed per sample as the square root of Simpson's diversity index over productive rearrangements. TCRdb took this table from immuneACCESS and kept in-frame rearrangements with V and J called. Such tables lack part of the clones; where checked against another copy, unresolved V genes explain under half of the gap, and the rest is unexplained. For V, J and clone size, that table is used; D and trimming come from the DNA. Counted in this sample were some 180,000 clones; over 70% of them appeared once. Clones ranked in the top ten supply around 7% of the sample.

Points the paper makes about the study in general: The quantity of clinical and demographic metadata differed by source and by participant and was supplied without curation.

This sequence originates from a woman aged 40 to 50 with COVID-19, enrolled during active disease. This receptor chain uses TRBV27 and TRBJ2-7; 6 matching bases give a weak D call of TRBD1. Sequencing was performed on peripheral blood. The DNA sequence is as follows: TGTGCCAGCAGATTCCGGGACATTTTCTCCGAGCAGTACTTC. Its product reads: CASRFRDIFSEQYF.